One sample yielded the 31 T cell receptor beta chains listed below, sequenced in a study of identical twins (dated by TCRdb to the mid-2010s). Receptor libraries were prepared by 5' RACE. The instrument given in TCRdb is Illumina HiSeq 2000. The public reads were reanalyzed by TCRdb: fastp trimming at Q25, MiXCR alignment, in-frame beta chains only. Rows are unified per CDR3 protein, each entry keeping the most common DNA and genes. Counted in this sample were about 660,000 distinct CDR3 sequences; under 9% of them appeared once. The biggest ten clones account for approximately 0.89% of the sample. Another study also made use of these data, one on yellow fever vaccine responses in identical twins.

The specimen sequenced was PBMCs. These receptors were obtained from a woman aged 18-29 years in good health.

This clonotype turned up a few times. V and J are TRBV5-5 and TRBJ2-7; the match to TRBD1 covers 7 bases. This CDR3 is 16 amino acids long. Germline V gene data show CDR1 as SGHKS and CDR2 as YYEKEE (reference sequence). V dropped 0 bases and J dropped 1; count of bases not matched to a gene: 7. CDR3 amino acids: CASSLADRETSYEQYF. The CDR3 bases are TGTGCCAGCAGCTTGGCAGACAGGGAGACTTCCTACGAGCAGTACTTC.

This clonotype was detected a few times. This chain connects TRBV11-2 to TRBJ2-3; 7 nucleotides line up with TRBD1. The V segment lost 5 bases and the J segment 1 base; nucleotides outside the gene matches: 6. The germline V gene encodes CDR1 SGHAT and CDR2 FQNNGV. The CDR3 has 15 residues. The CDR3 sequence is CASSRRGLGTDTQYF. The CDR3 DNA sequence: TGTGCCAGCAGCAGAAGGGGGCTGGGCACAGATACGCAGTATTTT. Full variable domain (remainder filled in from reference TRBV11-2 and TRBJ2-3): EAGVAQSPRYKIIEKRQSVAFWCNPISGHATLYWYQQILGQGPKLLIQFQNNGVVDDSQLPKDRFSAERLKGVDSTLKIQPAKLEDSAVYLCASSRRGLGTDTQYFGPGTRLTVL.

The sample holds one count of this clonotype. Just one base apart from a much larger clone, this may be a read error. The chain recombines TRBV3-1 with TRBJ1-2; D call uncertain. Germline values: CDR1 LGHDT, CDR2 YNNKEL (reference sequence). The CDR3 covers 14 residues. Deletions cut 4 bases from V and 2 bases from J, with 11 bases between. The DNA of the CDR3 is TGTGCCAGCAGCCGATTATCCAGGAACTATGGCTACACCTTC. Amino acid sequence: CASSRLSRNYGYTF.

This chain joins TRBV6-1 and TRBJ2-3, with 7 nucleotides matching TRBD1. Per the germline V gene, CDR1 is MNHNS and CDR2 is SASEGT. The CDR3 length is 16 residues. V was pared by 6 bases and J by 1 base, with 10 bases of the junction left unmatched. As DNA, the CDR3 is TGTGCCAGCAGACCTACTACAGGGGTGGGCACAGATACGCAGTATTTT. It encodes CASRPTTGVGTDTQYF.

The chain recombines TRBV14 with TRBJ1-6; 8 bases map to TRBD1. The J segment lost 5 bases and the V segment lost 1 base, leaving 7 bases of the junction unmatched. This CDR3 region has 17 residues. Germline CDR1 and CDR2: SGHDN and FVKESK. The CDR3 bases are TGTGCCAGCAGCCAAGGAATGGACAGGGATAATAATTCACCCCTCCACTTT. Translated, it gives CASSQGMDRDNNSPLHF. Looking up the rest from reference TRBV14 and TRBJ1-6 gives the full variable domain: EAGVTQFPSHSVIEKGQTVTLRCDPISGHDNLYWYRRVMGKEIKFLLHFVKESKQDESGMPNNRFLAERTGGTYSTLKVQPAELEDSGVYFCASSQGMDRDNNSPLHFGNGTRLTVT.

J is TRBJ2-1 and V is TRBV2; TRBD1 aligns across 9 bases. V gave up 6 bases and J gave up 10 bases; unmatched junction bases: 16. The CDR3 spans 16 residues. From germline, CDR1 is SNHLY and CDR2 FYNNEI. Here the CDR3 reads CASRGIGTGIVWEQFF. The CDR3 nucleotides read TGTGCCAGCAGAGGTATAGGGACAGGGATCGTATGGGAGCAGTTCTTC.

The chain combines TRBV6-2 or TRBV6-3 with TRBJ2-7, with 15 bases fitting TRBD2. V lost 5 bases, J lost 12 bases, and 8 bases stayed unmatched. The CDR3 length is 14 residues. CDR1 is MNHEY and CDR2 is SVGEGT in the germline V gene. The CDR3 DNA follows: TGTGCCAGCAGTACCGGACTAGCGGGAGGGCGTCTGTACTTC. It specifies CASSTGLAGGRLYF.

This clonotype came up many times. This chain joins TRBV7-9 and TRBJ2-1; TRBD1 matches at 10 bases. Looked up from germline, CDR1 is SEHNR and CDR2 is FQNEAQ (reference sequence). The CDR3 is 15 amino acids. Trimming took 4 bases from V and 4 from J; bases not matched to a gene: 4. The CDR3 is CASSSPGQGYNEQFF. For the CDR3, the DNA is TGTGCCAGCAGCTCTCCGGGACAGGGGTACAATGAGCAGTTCTTC.

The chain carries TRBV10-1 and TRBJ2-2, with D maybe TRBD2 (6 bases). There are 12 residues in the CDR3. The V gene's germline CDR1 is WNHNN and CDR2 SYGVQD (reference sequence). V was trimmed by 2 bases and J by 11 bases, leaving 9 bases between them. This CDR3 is CASSEDAGELFF. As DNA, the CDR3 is TGCGCCAGCAGTGAGGATGCGGGAGAGCTGTTTTTT.

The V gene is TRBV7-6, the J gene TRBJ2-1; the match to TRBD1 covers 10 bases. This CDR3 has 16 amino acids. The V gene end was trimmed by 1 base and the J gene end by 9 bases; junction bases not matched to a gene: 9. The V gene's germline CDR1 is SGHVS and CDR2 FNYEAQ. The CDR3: CASSLGVGQGFGEQFF. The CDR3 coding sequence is TGTGCCAGCAGCTTAGGAGTGGGACAGGGGTTCGGTGAGCAGTTCTTC.

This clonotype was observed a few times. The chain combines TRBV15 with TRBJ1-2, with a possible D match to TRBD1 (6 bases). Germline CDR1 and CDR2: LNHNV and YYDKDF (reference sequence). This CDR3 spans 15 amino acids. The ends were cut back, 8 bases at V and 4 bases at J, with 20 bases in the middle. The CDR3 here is CATDGGRSWGYGYTF. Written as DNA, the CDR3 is TGTGCCACCGACGGGGGGCGGTCGTGGGGCTATGGCTACACCTTC.

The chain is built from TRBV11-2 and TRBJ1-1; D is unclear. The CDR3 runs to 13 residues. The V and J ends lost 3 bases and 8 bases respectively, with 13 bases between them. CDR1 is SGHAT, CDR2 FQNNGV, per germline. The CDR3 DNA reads TGTGCCAGCAGCTTCATTTGGTCAGAGGAAGCTTTCTTT. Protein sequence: CASSFIWSEEAFF.

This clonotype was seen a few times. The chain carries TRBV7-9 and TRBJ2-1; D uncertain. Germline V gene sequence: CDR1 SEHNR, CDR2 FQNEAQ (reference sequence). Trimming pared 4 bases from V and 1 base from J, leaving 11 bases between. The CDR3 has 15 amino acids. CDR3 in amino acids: CASSSTLSSYNEQFF. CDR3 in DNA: TGTGCCAGCAGCTCCACCCTCAGTTCCTACAATGAGCAGTTCTTC.

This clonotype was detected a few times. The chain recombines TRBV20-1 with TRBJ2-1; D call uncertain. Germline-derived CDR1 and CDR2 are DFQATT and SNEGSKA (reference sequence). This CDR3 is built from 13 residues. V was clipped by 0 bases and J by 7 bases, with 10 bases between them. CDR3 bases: TGCAGTGCTAGAGATGCGCGGTTTAATGAGCAGTTCTTC. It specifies CSARDARFNEQFF.

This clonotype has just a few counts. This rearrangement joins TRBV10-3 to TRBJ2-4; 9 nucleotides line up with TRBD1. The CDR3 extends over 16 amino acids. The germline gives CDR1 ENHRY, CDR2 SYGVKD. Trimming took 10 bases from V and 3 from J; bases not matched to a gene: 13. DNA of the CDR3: TGTGCCACTAGCCCTACAGGGGGCTCCGGCAAAAACATTCAGTACTTC. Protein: CATSPTGGSGKNIQYF.

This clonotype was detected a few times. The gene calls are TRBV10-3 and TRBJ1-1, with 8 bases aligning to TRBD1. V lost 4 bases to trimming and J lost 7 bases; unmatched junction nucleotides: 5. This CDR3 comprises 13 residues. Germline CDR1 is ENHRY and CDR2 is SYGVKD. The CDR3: CAISADRAGEAFF. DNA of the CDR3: TGTGCCATCAGTGCGGACAGGGCAGGTGAAGCTTTCTTT.

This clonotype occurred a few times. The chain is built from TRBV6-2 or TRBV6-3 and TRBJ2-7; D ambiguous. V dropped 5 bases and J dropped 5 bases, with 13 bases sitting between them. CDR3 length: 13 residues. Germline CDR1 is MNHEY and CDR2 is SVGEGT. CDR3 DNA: TGTGCCAGCAGTCCCCAGGTGACGCACGAGCAGTACTTC. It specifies CASSPQVTHEQYF.

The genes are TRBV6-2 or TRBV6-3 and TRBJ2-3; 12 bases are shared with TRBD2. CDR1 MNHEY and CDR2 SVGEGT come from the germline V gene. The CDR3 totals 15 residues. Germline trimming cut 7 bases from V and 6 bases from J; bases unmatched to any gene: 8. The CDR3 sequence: CASTETSGSGDTQYF. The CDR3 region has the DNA TGTGCCAGCACCGAGACTAGCGGGAGCGGGGATACGCAGTATTTT.

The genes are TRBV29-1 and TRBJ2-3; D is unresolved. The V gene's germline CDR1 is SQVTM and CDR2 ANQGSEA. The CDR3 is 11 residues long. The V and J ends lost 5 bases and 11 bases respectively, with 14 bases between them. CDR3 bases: TGCAGCGTTTCAACCGCGGACCGGCAGTATTTT. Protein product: CSVSTADRQYF.

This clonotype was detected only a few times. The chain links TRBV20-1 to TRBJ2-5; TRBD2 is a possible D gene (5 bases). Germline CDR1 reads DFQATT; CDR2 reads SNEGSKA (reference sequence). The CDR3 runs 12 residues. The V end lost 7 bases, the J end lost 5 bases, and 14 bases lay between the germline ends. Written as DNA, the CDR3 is TGCAGTGGGTGGGAGATTCTGGAGACCCAGTACTTC. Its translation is CSGWEILETQYF.

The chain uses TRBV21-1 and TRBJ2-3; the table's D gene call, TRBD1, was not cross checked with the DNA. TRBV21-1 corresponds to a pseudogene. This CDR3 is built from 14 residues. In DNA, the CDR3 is TGTGCCAGCAGCCGGGGGGGGGCCGACTATACGCAGTATTTT. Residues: CASSRGGADYTQYF.

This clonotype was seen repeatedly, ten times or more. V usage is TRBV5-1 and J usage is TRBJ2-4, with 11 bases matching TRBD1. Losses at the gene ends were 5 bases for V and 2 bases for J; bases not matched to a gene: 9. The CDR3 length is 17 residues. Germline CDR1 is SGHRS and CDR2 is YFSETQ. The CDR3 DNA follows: TGCGCCAGCAGACTAACCGGGACAGGGGGGACCAAAAACATTCAGTACTTC. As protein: CASRLTGTGGTKNIQYF.

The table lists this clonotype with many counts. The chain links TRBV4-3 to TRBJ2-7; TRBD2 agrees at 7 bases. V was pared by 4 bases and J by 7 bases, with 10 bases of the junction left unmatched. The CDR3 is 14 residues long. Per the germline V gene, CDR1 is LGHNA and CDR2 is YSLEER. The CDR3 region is CASSLHYGGGEQYF. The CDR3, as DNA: TGCGCCAGCAGCCTTCACTATGGCGGGGGAGAGCAGTACTTC.

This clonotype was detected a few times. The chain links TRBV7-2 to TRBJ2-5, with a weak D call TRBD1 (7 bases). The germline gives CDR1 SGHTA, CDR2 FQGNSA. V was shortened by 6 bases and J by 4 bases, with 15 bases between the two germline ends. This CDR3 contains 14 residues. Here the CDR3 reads CASRSTGRIETQYF. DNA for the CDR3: TGTGCCAGCAGATCGACAGGGAGGATAGAGACCCAGTACTTC.

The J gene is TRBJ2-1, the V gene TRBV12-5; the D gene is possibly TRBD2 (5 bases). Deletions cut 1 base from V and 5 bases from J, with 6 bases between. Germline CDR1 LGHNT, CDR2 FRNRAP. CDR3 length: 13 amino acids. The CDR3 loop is CASGLGGNNEQFF. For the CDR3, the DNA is TGTGCTAGTGGTTTGGGAGGGAACAATGAGCAGTTCTTC.

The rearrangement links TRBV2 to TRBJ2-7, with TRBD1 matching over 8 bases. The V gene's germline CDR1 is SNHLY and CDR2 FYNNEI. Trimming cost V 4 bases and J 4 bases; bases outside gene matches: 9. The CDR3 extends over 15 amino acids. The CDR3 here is CASSVRQGLLYEQYF. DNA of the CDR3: TGTGCCAGCAGTGTCAGACAGGGGTTGTTGTACGAGCAGTACTTC.

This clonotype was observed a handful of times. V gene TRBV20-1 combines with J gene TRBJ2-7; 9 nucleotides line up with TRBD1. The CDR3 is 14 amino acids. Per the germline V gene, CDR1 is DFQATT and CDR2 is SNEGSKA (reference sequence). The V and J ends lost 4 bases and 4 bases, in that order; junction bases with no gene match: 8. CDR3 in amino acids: CSAIYRQGVYEQYF. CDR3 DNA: TGCAGTGCTATTTATCGACAGGGGGTTTACGAGCAGTACTTC.

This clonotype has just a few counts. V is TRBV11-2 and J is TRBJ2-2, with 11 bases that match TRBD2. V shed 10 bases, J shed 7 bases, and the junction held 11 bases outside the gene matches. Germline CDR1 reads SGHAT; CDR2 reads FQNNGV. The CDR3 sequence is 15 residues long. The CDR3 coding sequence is TGTGCCATTCAATCGGGGCTAGCGGGAGGCGGGGAGCTGTTTTTT. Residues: CAIQSGLAGGGELFF. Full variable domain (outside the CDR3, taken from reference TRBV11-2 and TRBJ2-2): EAGVAQSPRYKIIEKRQSVAFWCNPISGHATLYWYQQILGQGPKLLIQFQNNGVVDDSQLPKDRFSAERLKGVDSTLKIQPAKLEDSAVYLCAIQSGLAGGGELFFGEGSRLTVL.

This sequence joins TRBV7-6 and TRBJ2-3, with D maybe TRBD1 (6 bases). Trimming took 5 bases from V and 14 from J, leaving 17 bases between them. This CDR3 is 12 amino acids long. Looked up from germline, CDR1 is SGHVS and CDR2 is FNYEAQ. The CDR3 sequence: CASSQGTPKRYF. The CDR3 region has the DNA TGTGCCAGCAGCCAAGGGACACCAAAGCGGTATTTT.

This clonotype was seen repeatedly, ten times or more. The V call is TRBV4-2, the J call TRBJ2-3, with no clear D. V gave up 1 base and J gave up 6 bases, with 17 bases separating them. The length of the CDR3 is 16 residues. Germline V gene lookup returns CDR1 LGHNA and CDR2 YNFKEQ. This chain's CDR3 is CASSQVGKPVGDTQYF. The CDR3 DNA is TGTGCCAGCAGCCAAGTAGGAAAGCCTGTTGGTGATACGCAGTATTTT.

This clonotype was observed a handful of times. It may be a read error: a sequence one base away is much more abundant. The CDR3 bases are TGTGCCAGCAGTGGGACAGGGAACGAGCAGTACTTC. Protein product: CASSGTGNEQYF. This rearrangement joins TRBV2 to TRBJ2-7; TRBD1 aligns across 8 bases. This CDR3 contains 12 residues. V gave up 4 bases and J gave up 5 bases; unmatched junction bases: 1. In germline, CDR1 is SNHLY, CDR2 FYNNEI.